Below, one TCR beta chain is given with its context. Antigen specificity is unknown. This sample was taken from a study of cytomegalovirus exposure and HLA in healthy donors. Study-level information: Falling in the Caucasian-associated ancestry cluster were 80% to 90% of under 500 genotyped donors.

Both 60 Vbeta primers and 13 Jbeta primers went into the PCR. Only in-frame clones appear in the TCRdb table, and some are missing; sequencing was by immunoSEQ multiplex PCR. The sample contains 200,000 or so clones, around 77% of which appear only once. Germline CDR1 is SGHRS and CDR2 is YFSETQ. The CDR3 is 16 amino acids. Trimming took off 0 bases at V and 0 bases at J, with 12 bases between the two ends. General study results and limits: Later analysis found that TCR beta chains associated with HLA were more clonally expanded than other, equally common chains. In a later analysis, at a false discovery rate of 0.05, 15,000 to 20,000 TCR beta sequences matched HLA alleles.

The sequence derives from a woman aged 25 to 45 in good health and CMV-seronegative. Sequencing was carried out using PBMCs. The genes are TRBV5-1 and TRBJ1-2; D is unclear. CDR3 in amino acids: CASSLVAREANYGYTF. The CDR3 nucleotides are TGCGCCAGCAGCTTGGTGGCCCGGGAAGCTAACTATGGCTACACCTTC.